This TCR beta chain was obtained from a study of a mutant IDH1 vaccine in newly diagnosed glioma. Study in general: The first vaccination came 4-6 weeks after radiotherapy alone, or with temozolomide cycles.

Clones were read by immunoSEQ multiplex PCR, and TCRdb kept only the in-frame ones, dropping some. Of 56,000 or so clones listed, more than 70% were seen once; the top ten hold 1.8%. The time point is: week 5, during vaccination. Every vaccine dose comprised 300 ug of mutant IDH1 20-mer peptide plus topical imiquimod. As regards this clone: Its specificity is unknown.

The receptor comes from a woman in her thirties or forties with glioma. The sequences come from PBMCs, collected from a glioma patient whose treatment included an IDH1 peptide vaccine.

DNA of the CDR3: TGTGCCAGCAGTGAAGCCCCAGCGGGGGGCACAGATACGCAGTATTTT. Protein sequence: CASSEAPAGGTDTQYF. The V gene is TRBV6-1, the J gene TRBJ2-3, with 8 bases identical to TRBD2. The CDR3 sequence is 16 residues long. Germline V gene sequence: CDR1 MNHNS, CDR2 SASEGT. After removal of 0 bases from V and 1 base from J, the junction contained 3 bases not matched to a gene.